Below, 22 T cell receptor beta chains from the same sample are listed, as sequenced in a study of T cell repertoires in cytomegalovirus infection. Their recognized antigens are unknown. From the reads, TCRdb called clonotypes with MiXCR, one entry per CDR3 protein. The table has hundreds of thousands of distinct CDR3 sequences, roughly 30% seen once. This specimen consisted of cultured PBMCs, obtained from culture after CMV antigen stimulation. The receptors were sampled from a human donor in good health (CMV status not recorded). Some clones in this sample may be carry-over from other donors' samples.

This clonotype was counted only a few times. The rearrangement links TRBV12-3 or TRBV12-4 to TRBJ2-7; 11 bases map to TRBD2. J gave up 4 bases and V 6 bases, and 5 bases lay outside the gene matches. The CDR3 consists of 14 residues. The CDR3: CASRPGLAGYEQYF. CDR3 in DNA: TGTGCCAGCAGACCTGGACTAGCGGGTTACGAGCAGTACTTC.

The chain combines TRBV12-3 or TRBV12-4 with TRBJ1-2; no firm D call. Trimming removed 6 bases at V and 3 bases at J, with 14 bases between. The CDR3 contains 14 residues. The chain's CDR3 is CASSRPPRDYGYTF. CDR3 DNA sequence: TGTGCCAGCAGCCGACCGCCGAGGGACTATGGCTACACCTTC.

V usage is TRBV6-8 and J usage is TRBJ2-1; D is undetermined. Germline V gene data show CDR1 as MNHGY and CDR2 as SAAAGT. The CDR3 contains 13 residues. V was shortened by 8 bases and J by 8 bases, with 16 bases between the two germline ends. In nucleotides, the CDR3 is TGTGCCAGCGGTGTCTTGAGTTACCATGAGCAGTTCTTC. Translation: CASGVLSYHEQFF.

V is TRBV19 and J is TRBJ2-1; TRBD2 agrees at 9 bases. The V segment lost 3 bases and the J segment 9 bases; nucleotides outside the gene matches: 12. The CDR3 has 16 residues. Looked up from germline, CDR1 is LNHDA and CDR2 is SQIVND (reference sequence). DNA for the CDR3: TGTGCCAGTAGTATCGGGGGGCGGGTAGCGGGAGCTGAGCAGTTCTTC. Amino acids: CASSIGGRVAGAEQFF. Supplemented by reference TRBV19 and TRBJ2-1, the full variable domain reads DGGITQSPKYLFRKEGQNVTLSCEQNLNHDAMYWYRQDPGQGLRLIYYSQIVNDFQKGDIAEGYSVSREKKESFPLTVTSAQKNPTAFYLCASSIGGRVAGAEQFFGPGTRLTVL.

The genes are TRBV12-3 or TRBV12-4 and TRBJ2-3; 10 bases are a match to TRBD2. V shed 5 bases, J shed 12 bases, and the junction held 5 bases outside the gene matches. This CDR3 contains 12 residues. The CDR3 DNA sequence: TGTGCCAGCAGTCTCGGACTAGCGGACCAGTATTTT. Encoded protein: CASSLGLADQYF.

The gene calls are TRBV29-1 and TRBJ2-7; D remains ambiguous. Deletions cut 3 bases from V and 0 bases from J, with 9 bases between. The CDR3 totals 13 residues. Per the germline V gene, CDR1 is SQVTM and CDR2 is ANQGSEA. CDR3 residues: CSVDSGDSYEQYF. The DNA for the CDR3 is TGCAGCGTTGATAGTGGAGACTCCTACGAGCAGTACTTC.

The chain uses TRBV20-1 and TRBJ1-5; 7 bases align to TRBD1. The germline V gene encodes CDR1 DFQATT and CDR2 SNEGSKA (reference sequence). V was clipped by 3 bases and J by 0 bases; unmatched bases: 14. CDR3 length: 18 residues. The CDR3 sequence: CSASPRQGDLYSNQPQHF. The CDR3 DNA sequence: TGCAGTGCTAGCCCTCGGCAGGGGGACCTTTATAGCAATCAGCCCCAGCATTTT.

This clonotype was observed a few times. The chain employs TRBV19 and TRBJ2-7; 7 bases agree with TRBD1. V trimming: 8 bases; J trimming: 2 bases; junction bases outside the gene matches: 3. The CDR3 covers 12 residues. Germline CDR1 reads LNHDA; CDR2 reads SQIVND (reference sequence). Here the CDR3 DNA reads TGTGCCAGTGCGGACAGGCCCTACGAGCAGTACTTC. This translates into CASADRPYEQYF.

The rearrangement links TRBV3-1 to TRBJ2-5; the D gene is possibly TRBD1 (6 bases). The CDR3 contains 13 residues. The V gene's germline CDR1 is LGHDT and CDR2 YNNKEL (reference sequence). The germline V and J ends were trimmed by 3 bases and 5 bases, with 10 bases remaining between them. In DNA, the CDR3 is TGTGCCAGCAGCCAGGCTCAGGGGGAGACCCAGTACTTC. Protein: CASSQAQGETQYF.

This clonotype was seen more than once but under ten times. This chain links TRBV7-6 with TRBJ2-5; D is undetermined. The germline V gene encodes CDR1 SGHVS and CDR2 FNYEAQ. V was clipped by 1 base and J by 2 bases, with 14 bases between them. The CDR3 is made up of 16 amino acids. CDR3 nucleotide sequence: TGTGCCAGCAGCTTAGGGGTGGCAGGTGGGCAAGAGACCCAGTACTTC. It yields the protein CASSLGVAGGQETQYF. Drawing the rest from reference TRBV7-6 and TRBJ2-5, the complete variable domain is GAGVSQSPRYKVTKRGQDVALRCDPISGHVSLYWYRQALGQGPEFLTYFNYEAQQDKSGLPNDRFSAERPEGSISTLTIQRTEQRDSAMYRCASSLGVAGGQETQYFGPGTRLLVL.

The chain uses TRBV29-1 and TRBJ2-1; unclear D gene. Germline V gene sequence: CDR1 SQVTM, CDR2 ANQGSEA. V was trimmed by 3 bases and J by 10 bases, leaving 10 bases between them. The CDR3 runs 11 residues. DNA of the CDR3: TGCAGCGTTGAGGGCCGTGGAGAGCAGTTCTTC. Its protein is CSVEGRGEQFF.

The chain joins TRBV7-6 to TRBJ2-1, with a weak D call TRBD2 (6 bases). The CDR3 is 13 residues long. Trimming cost V 8 bases and J 3 bases, with 11 bases left between them. Looked up from germline, CDR1 is SGHVS and CDR2 is FNYEAQ. The CDR3 nucleotides are TGTGCCAGCCTTGACGGGAGCTACAATGAGCAGTTCTTC. Protein sequence: CASLDGSYNEQFF.

In its sample, this clonotype was seen a few times. This sequence joins TRBV4-1 and TRBJ1-1; D might be TRBD1 (5 bases). This CDR3 contains 13 residues. CDR1 is MGHRA, CDR2 YSYEKL, per germline. V was clipped by 4 bases and J by 7 bases, with 13 bases between them. CDR3 nucleotides: TGCGCCAGCAGCCCCTTTTGGCAGGGTGAAGCTTTCTTT. Protein product: CASSPFWQGEAFF.

The chain uses TRBV9 and TRBJ2-3; D gene uncertain. Germline V gives CDR1 SGDLS, CDR2 YYNGEE. Between the trimmed V and J ends, which lost 3 bases and 0 bases, there was a span of 5 bases. The CDR3 spans 13 residues. The CDR3 bases are TGTGCCAGCAGCGCGATGAGCACAGATACGCAGTATTTT. Its translation is CASSAMSTDTQYF.

This clonotype appeared many times. The chain employs TRBV7-2 and TRBJ1-5; no reliable D call. CDR3 length: 14 residues. V was trimmed by 0 bases and J by 3 bases, leaving 6 bases between them. Germline V gene lookup returns CDR1 SGHTA and CDR2 FQGNSA. The DNA of the CDR3 is TGTGCCAGCAGCTTAGCAGGCTTCAATCAGCCCCAGCATTTT. This translates into CASSLAGFNQPQHF.

This clonotype was counted many times. CDR3 residues: CASSPWNTEAFF. The CDR3 DNA sequence: TGTGCCAGCAGCCCCTGGAACACTGAAGCTTTCTTT. V gene TRBV7-2 combines with J gene TRBJ1-1; D gene unclear. The CDR3 totals 12 residues. Trimming took 5 bases from V and 1 from J, leaving 5 bases between them. Germline V lookup: CDR1 SGHTA, CDR2 FQGNSA.

This clonotype was seen at least ten times. The CDR3 spells CASSLLSSYNEQFF. CDR3 nucleotide sequence: TGTGCCAGCAGCTTGTTAAGCTCCTACAATGAGCAGTTCTTC. The J gene is TRBJ2-1, the V gene TRBV12-3 or TRBV12-4; the D is unclear. The CDR3 contains 14 residues. The V gene lost 6 bases and the J gene lost 0 bases, with 9 bases spanning the gap.

The V gene is TRBV5-4, the J gene TRBJ2-3, with 8 bases lining up with TRBD2. J lost 2 bases, V lost 7 bases, and 12 bases had no gene match. The CDR3 covers 16 residues. The V gene's germline CDR1 is SGHNT and CDR2 YYREEE (reference sequence). CDR3 in amino acids: CASGTRLAPYTDTQYF. CDR3 DNA sequence: TGTGCCAGCGGCACCAGACTAGCGCCCTACACAGATACGCAGTATTTT.

This clonotype was seen only a few times. V and J are TRBV2 and TRBJ2-2; TRBD1 aligns across 9 bases. CDR1 is SNHLY, CDR2 FYNNEI, per germline. This CDR3 comprises 15 residues. V shed 7 bases and J 4 bases; nucleotides not matched to a gene: 7. The chain's CDR3 is CASTSGTGFTGELFF. The DNA of the CDR3 is TGTGCCAGCACCTCGGGGACAGGGTTCACCGGGGAGCTGTTTTTT. Full variable domain (outside the CDR3, taken from reference TRBV2 and TRBJ2-2): EPEVTQTPSHQVTQMGQEVILRCVPISNHLYFYWYRQILGQKVEFLVSFYNNEISEKSEIFDDQFSVERPDGSNFTLKIRSTKLEDSAMYFCASTSGTGFTGELFFGEGSRLTVL.

The J gene is TRBJ1-5, the V gene TRBV10-3, with D possibly matching TRBD1 (5 bases). Germline assignment: CDR1 ENHRY and CDR2 SYGVKD. The CDR3 extends over 13 amino acids. The V gene lost 11 bases and the J gene lost 5 bases, with 16 bases spanning the gap. The CDR3 bases are TGTGCCTCCCGGGGGAGTATGGATCAGCCCCAGCATTTT. Translating it yields CASRGSMDQPQHF.

A few counts support this clonotype. This sequence joins TRBV11-3 and TRBJ2-3, with D possibly TRBD2 on 5 matching bases. The CDR3 contains 14 residues. The germline CDR1 and CDR2 sequences are SGHNT and YENEEA. The V end lost 5 bases, the J end lost 5 bases, and 14 bases lay between the germline ends. The CDR3 bases are TGTGCCAGCAGCCCGGGTTCCGGGGAAGATACGCAGTATTTT. Translated: CASSPGSGEDTQYF. Complete variable domain (other parts from reference TRBV11-3 and TRBJ2-3): EAGVVQSPRYKIIEKKQPVAFWCNPISGHNTLYWYLQNLGQGPELLIRYENEEAVDDSQLPKDRFSAERLKGVDSTLKIQPAELGDSAVYLCASSPGSGEDTQYFGPGTRLTVL.

The chain couples TRBV7-9 to TRBJ2-7, with 7 bases aligning to TRBD2. Germline trimming cut 0 bases from V and 3 bases from J; bases unmatched to any gene: 8. This CDR3 spans 16 amino acids. Germline V gives CDR1 SEHNR, CDR2 FQNEAQ (reference sequence). CDR3 DNA: TGTGCCAGCAGCTTAGCTTTGGGAGGGTTTAGCTACGAGCAGTACTTC. Encoded protein: CASSLALGGFSYEQYF.